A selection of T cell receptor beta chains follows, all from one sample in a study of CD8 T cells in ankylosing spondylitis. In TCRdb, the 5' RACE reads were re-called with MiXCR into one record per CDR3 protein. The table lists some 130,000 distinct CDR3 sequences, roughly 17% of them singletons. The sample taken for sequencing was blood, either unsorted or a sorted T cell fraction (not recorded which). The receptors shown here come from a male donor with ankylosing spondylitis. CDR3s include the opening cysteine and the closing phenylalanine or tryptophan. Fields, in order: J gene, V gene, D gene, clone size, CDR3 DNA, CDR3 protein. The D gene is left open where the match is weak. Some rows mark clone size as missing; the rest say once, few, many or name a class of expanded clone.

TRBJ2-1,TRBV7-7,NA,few,TGTGCTAGCAGCTTAGATCAGGGGAGCTCCTACAATGAGCAGTTCTTC,CASSLDQGSSYNEQFF
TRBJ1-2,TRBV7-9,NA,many,TGTGCCAGCAGCTTAGTAGGGAAAGGTTTGGATGGCTACACCTTC,CASSLVGKGLDGYTF
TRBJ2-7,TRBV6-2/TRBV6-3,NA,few,TGTGCCAGCACACAGGGAAATGCCTACGAGCAGTACTTC,CASTQGNAYEQYF
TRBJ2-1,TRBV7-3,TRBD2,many,TGTGCCAGCAGCTTACTGGGACTATCCAATGAGCAGTTCTTC,CASSLLGLSNEQFF
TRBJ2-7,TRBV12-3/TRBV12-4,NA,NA,TGTGCCAGCAGTTTTGTGGACAGATACGAGCAGTACTTC,CASSFVDRYEQYF
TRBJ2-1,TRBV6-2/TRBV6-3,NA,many,TGTGCCAGCAGCCTTGGCTGGGAGCAGTTCTTC,CASSLGWEQFF
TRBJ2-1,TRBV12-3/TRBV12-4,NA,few,TGTGCCAGCCGTCTAACATCCTACAATGAGCAGTTCTTC,CASRLTSYNEQFF
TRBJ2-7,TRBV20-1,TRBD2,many,TGCAGTGCTAGTACCGGGACTAGCGGGAGGGCCTACGAGCAGTACTTC,CSASTGTSGRAYEQYF
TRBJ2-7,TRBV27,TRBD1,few,TGTGCCAGCACCGGACAGGGTCGACCGTACGAGCAGTACTTC,CASTGQGRPYEQYF
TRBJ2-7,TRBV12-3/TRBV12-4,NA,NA,TGTGCCAGCAGTACTACCCTCCGGGAGCAGTACTTC,CASSTTLREQYF
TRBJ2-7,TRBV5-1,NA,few,TGCGCCAGCAGCTTGGGACTAGTTTTCTACGAGCAGTACTTC,CASSLGLVFYEQYF
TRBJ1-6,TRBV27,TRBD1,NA,TGTGCCAGCAGTTTGGGGACAGGGAGTTCACCCCTCCACTTT,CASSLGTGSSPLHF
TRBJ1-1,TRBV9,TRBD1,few,TGTGCCAGCAGCGTAGCGGACAGGGTGGTTAATGAGGACACTGAAGCTTTCTTT,CASSVADRVVNEDTEAFF
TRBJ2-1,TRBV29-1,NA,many,TGCAGCGTTGTCGGGATGACGCAGTTCTTC,CSVVGMTQFF
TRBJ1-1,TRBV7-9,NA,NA,TGTGCCAGCAGCCCAGGGGACGGAAATGAAGCTTTCTTT,CASSPGDGNEAFF
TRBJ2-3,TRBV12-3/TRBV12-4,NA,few,TGTGCCAGCAGGAGGGGAGTAGGCACAGATACGCAGTATTTT,CASRRGVGTDTQYF
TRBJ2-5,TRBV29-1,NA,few,TGCAGCGTTGAAACAGGGCAGGCAGAGACCCAGTACTTC,CSVETGQAETQYF
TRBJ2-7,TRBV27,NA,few,TGTGCCAGCAGTTTGAGCTCCCTCGGGGGCTACGAGCAGTACTTC,CASSLSSLGGYEQYF
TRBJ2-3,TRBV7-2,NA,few,TGTGCCAGCAGCCTCCTACTCGATACGCAGTATTTT,CASSLLLDTQYF
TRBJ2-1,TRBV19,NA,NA,TGTGCCAGTAGTGTCCGGGACAAGACCTACAATGAGCAGTTCTTC,CASSVRDKTYNEQFF
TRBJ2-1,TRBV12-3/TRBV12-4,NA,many,TGTGCCAGCAGTTTTAATGAGCAGTTCTTC,CASSFNEQFF
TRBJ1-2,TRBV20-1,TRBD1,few,TGCAGTGCTGAAGACAGGGCGGGCTACACCTTC,CSAEDRAGYTF
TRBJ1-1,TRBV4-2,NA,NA,TGTGCCAGCAGCCAATTGGCAGGGGAGAGTGAAGCTTTCTTT,CASSQLAGESEAFF
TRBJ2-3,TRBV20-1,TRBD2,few,TGCAGTGCTAGACTAGCGGGGAGCACGCAGTATTTT,CSARLAGSTQYF
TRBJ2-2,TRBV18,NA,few,TGTGCCAGCTCCCAGGAGGCCTCGAACACCGGGGAGCTGTTTTTT,CASSQEASNTGELFF
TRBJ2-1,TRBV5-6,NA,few,TGTGCCAGCAGCTTGGGCGTGATCCATGAGCAGTTCTTC,CASSLGVIHEQFF
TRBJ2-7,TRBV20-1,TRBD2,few,TGCAGTGCTATGCCCCCGGCAGCGGGAGTGTTCGAGCAGTACTTC,CSAMPPAAGVFEQYF
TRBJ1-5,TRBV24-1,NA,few,TGTGCCACCAGTGACCAATTTCGGGCCCAGCCCCAGCATTTT,CATSDQFRAQPQHF
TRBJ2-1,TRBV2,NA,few,TGTGCCAGCAGTGAACTACTAGCCGGTGAGCAGTTCTTC,CASSELLAGEQFF
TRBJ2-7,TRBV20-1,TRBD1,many,TGCAGTGCCGAGGAACAGGGGGGTTACTACGAGCAGTACTTC,CSAEEQGGYYEQYF
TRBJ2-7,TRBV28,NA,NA,TGTGCCAGCAGTGACACAGGGTCCTACGAGCAGTACTTC,CASSDTGSYEQYF
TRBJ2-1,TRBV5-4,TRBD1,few,TGTGCCAGCAGCCCGAGGGACAGGGGCTCCTACAATGAGCAGTTCTTC,CASSPRDRGSYNEQFF
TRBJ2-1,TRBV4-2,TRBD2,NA,TGTGCCAGCAGCCAAGGGATAGGGACTAGCGGGAGGGCCGCCGAGCAGTTCTTC,CASSQGIGTSGRAAEQFF
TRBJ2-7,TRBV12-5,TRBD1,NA,TGTGCTAGTGGGCTCGGTGGGGACAGGGTCATTATCGAGCAGTACTTC,CASGLGGDRVIIEQYF
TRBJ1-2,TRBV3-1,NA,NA,TGTGCCAGCAGCCCCTACGGGTGGGACGATGGCTACACCTTC,CASSPYGWDDGYTF
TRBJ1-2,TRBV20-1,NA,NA,TGCAGTGCTAGAGATCGGAGGGGAGACGGTGGCTACACCTTC,CSARDRRGDGGYTF
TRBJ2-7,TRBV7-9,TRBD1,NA,TGTGCCAGCAGGGGGACAGGGCCCGTTATCTACGAGCAGTACTTC,CASRGTGPVIYEQYF
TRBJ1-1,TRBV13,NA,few,TGTGCCAGCAGCGTAACTAACAGGGTTAATGAAGCTTTCTTT,CASSVTNRVNEAFF
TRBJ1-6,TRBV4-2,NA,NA,TGTGCCAGCAGCCAAGATCGTGGGTTCCCCCTCCACTTT,CASSQDRGFPLHF
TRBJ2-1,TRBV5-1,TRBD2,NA,TGCGCCAGCAGCCCGGGACTAGCGCATCCCTCCTACAATGAGCAGTTCTTC,CASSPGLAHPSYNEQFF
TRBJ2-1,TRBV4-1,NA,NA,TGCGCCAGCAGCCAAGAGCTTTTATTGGATGAGCAGTTCTTC,CASSQELLLDEQFF
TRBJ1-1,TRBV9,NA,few,TGTGCCAGCAGGGGGGCGAACACTGAAGCTTTCTTT,CASRGANTEAFF
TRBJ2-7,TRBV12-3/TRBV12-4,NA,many,TGTGCCAGCAGTTTACAGGGTTCCCTCGAGCAGTACTTC,CASSLQGSLEQYF
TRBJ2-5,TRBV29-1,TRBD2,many,TGCAGCGTCATAGCGGGAGCCGACGAGACCCAGTACTTC,CSVIAGADETQYF
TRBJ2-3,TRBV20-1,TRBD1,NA,TGCAGTGCTCGACCTCTGGGACAGCTCACAGATACGCAGTATTTT,CSARPLGQLTDTQYF
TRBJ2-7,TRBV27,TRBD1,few,TGTGCCAGCAGTCCTGGGACAGGGGTTTATTACGAGCAGTACTTC,CASSPGTGVYYEQYF
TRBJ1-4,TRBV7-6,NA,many,TGTGCCAGCAGCTTAATGTCTACAACTAATGAAAAACTGTTTTTT,CASSLMSTTNEKLFF
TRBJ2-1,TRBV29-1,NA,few,TGCAGCGTGCGGACGGACTGGTCGAATGAGCAGTTCTTC,CSVRTDWSNEQFF
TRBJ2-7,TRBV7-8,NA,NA,TGTGCCAGCAGCTTAGTGGACGGTTACGAGCAGTACTTC,CASSLVDGYEQYF
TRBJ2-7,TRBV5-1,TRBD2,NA,TGCGCCAGCAGAGACGGACTAGCGGTCTCCTACGAGCAGTACTTC,CASRDGLAVSYEQYF
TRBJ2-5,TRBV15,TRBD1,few,TGTGCCACCAGCTCACGGACAGGGGGGCAAGAGACCCAGTACTTC,CATSSRTGGQETQYF
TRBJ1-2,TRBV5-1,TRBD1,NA,TGCGCCAGCAGCCTCCGGACAGGCTACTATGGCTACACCTTC,CASSLRTGYYGYTF
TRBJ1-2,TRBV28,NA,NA,TGTGCCAGCAGTCTCCCTACAACAGGACTTCACTATGGCTACACCTTC,CASSLPTTGLHYGYTF
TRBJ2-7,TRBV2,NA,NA,TGTGCCAGCGGCATTCTCGAGCAGTACTTC,CASGILEQYF
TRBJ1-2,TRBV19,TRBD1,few,TGTGCCAGTAGTATAGCCCGGACAGGGGGCTATGGCTACACCTTC,CASSIARTGGYGYTF
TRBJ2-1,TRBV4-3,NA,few,TGCGCCAGCAGCCAGGGGACTGGACACGACAATGAGCAGTTCTTC,CASSQGTGHDNEQFF
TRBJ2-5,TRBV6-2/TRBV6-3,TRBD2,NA,TGTGCCAGCAGTACCGGGACTATCAGCGAGACCCAGTACTTC,CASSTGTISETQYF
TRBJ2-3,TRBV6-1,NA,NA,TGTGCCAGCAGTGCGCTTGAAAGCACAGATACGCAGTATTTT,CASSALESTDTQYF
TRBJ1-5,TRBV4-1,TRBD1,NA,TGCGCCAGCAGCCAGGACGCAGGGGGATTTCAGCCCCAGCATTTT,CASSQDAGGFQPQHF